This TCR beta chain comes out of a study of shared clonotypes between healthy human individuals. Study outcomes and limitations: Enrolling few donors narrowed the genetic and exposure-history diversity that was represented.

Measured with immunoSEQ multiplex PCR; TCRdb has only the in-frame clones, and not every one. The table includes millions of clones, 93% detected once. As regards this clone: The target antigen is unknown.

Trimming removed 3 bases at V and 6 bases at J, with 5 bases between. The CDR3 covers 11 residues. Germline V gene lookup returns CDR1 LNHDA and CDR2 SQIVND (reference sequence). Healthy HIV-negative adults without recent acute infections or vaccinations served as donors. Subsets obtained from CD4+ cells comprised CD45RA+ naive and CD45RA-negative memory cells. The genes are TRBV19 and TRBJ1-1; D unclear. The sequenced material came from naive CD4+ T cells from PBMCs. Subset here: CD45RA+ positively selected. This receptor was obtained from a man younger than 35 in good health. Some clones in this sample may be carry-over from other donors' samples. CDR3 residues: CASSMHAEAFF. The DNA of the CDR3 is TGTGCCAGTAGTATGCATGCTGAAGCTTTCTTT.